What follows are 5 T cell receptor beta chains derived from one specimen sequenced in a study of control samples from healthy donors and cancer patients (dated by TCRdb to about 2020). To prepare the library, the immunoSEQ multiplex PCR assay was applied. The source is immuneACCESS, and TCRdb retained only in-frame sequences with V and J called. Part of the clones is not carried over; for the studies checked, unresolved V genes explain less than half of this, and the remainder is unexplained. The sample contains approximately 120,000 clones, less than 95% of them found a single time. Jointly, the top ten make up roughly 4% of the sample. Specimen: blood. The origin of the receptors is a human donor in good health. The donor label of this sample is uncertain.

The chain links TRBV28 to TRBJ1-3; no firm D call. The CDR3 has 12 amino acids. Trimming removed 4 bases from V and 7 bases from J, with 8 bases in between. Germline assignment: CDR1 MDHEN and CDR2 SYDVKM. The CDR3 protein is CASSSSWNTIYF. For the CDR3, the DNA is TGTGCCAGCAGTTCCTCTTGGAACACCATATATTTT.

This clone occurred once. The chain employs TRBV12-3 or TRBV12-4 and TRBJ1-2; D call uncertain. This CDR3 is 13 amino acids long. Trimming shortened V by 2 bases and J by 10 bases, and 14 bases separated the two germline ends. The CDR3 loop reads CASSLKVQGYYTF. The CDR3 nucleotides are TGTGCCAGCAGTTTAAAAGTACAAGGTTACTACACCTTC.

V and J are TRBV5-1 and TRBJ1-6; TRBD1 matches 7 bases. From germline, CDR1 is SGHRS and CDR2 YFSETQ. J lost 2 bases, V lost 5 bases, and 7 bases had no gene match. This CDR3 has 16 residues. The CDR3 DNA follows: TGCGCCAGCAGTCGAGGACAGGAAGCCTATAATTCACCCCTCCACTTT. This gives the protein CASSRGQEAYNSPLHF.

There are a few counts of this clone. The chain uses TRBV7-2 and TRBJ1-2; a possible D gene is TRBD1 (5 bases). Trimming took off 5 bases at V and 4 bases at J, with 11 bases between the two ends. Per the germline V gene, CDR1 is SGHTA and CDR2 is FQGNSA. The CDR3 loop spans 13 amino acids. The CDR3 region is CASSPEGSYGYTF. As DNA, the CDR3 is TGTGCCAGCAGCCCCGAGGGGAGCTATGGCTACACCTTC.

This chain links TRBV7-9 with TRBJ1-6; D possibly corresponds to TRBD1 (5 bases). Germline values: CDR1 SEHNR, CDR2 FQNEAQ (reference sequence). V was pared by 1 base and J by 6 bases, with 7 bases between. CDR3 size: 14 residues. CDR3 sequence: CASSLGDGNSPLHF. The CDR3 nucleotides are TGTGCCAGCAGCTTAGGGGACGGTAATTCACCCCTCCACTTT.